Below, 23 T cell receptor beta chains from the same sample are listed, as sequenced in a study of shared clonotypes between healthy human individuals. Some clones are missing from TCRdb's copy, which holds only in-frame ones; the method was immunoSEQ multiplex PCR. The sample holds around 1.4 million clones; 98% are singletons and the top ten take about 0.4%. The sample taken for sequencing was naive CD4+ T cells sorted from blood. Subset here: CD45RA+ positively selected. Every receptor here comes from a man aged 30 to 45 in good health.

This clone showed up just a few times. The V call is TRBV9, the J call TRBJ1-2; D is unclear. This CDR3 has 11 residues. The V end lost 7 bases, the J end lost 7 bases, and 11 bases lay between the germline ends. CDR1 and CDR2 from the germline V gene are SGDLS and YYNGEE. CDR3 sequence: CASGIDSGYTF. CDR3 nucleotides: TGTGCCAGCGGCATTGATAGTGGCTACACCTTC.

This sequence joins TRBV28 and TRBJ1-5; no reliable D call. The germline gives CDR1 MDHEN, CDR2 SYDVKM. The CDR3 extends over 13 amino acids. Trimming cost V 3 bases and J 2 bases, with 5 bases left between them. The CDR3 region has the DNA TGTGCCAGCAGTTTTTTCGGCAATCAGCCCCAGCATTTT. Residues: CASSFFGNQPQHF.

This chain joins TRBV11-3 and TRBJ1-1; the D is unclear. The CDR3 spans 12 residues. Germline V gene data show CDR1 as SGHNT and CDR2 as YENEEA. The V end was cut by 2 bases, the J end by 6 bases, with 7 bases between. CDR3 sequence reads: CASSLRVAEAFF. As DNA, the CDR3 is TGTGCCAGCAGCTTACGGGTGGCTGAAGCTTTCTTT. The full variable domain, its missing parts supplied by reference TRBV11-3 and TRBJ1-1, is EAGVVQSPRYKIIEKKQPVAFWCNPISGHNTLYWYLQNLGQGPELLIRYENEEAVDDSQLPKDRFSAERLKGVDSTLKIQPAELGDSAVYLCASSLRVAEAFFGQGTRLTVV.

This chain uses TRBV10-1 with TRBJ2-3; 8 positions agree with TRBD2. V was pared by 4 bases and J by 4 bases, with 7 bases of the junction left unmatched. Germline CDR1 WNHNN, CDR2 SYGVQD (reference sequence). This CDR3 has 15 residues. CDR3: CASSGGLGGSDTQYF. As DNA, the CDR3 is TGCGCCAGCAGTGGGGGACTAGGAGGTTCAGATACGCAGTATTTT.

The rearrangement links TRBV19 to TRBJ1-5; no firm D call. The CDR3 covers 13 residues. Germline CDR1 LNHDA, CDR2 SQIVND (reference sequence). The V and J ends lost 3 bases and 4 bases respectively, with 7 bases between them. The CDR3 spells CASSISTNQPQHF. CDR3 DNA: TGTGCCAGTAGTATCTCAACTAATCAGCCCCAGCATTTT.

V and J are TRBV7-9 and TRBJ2-7; 7 bases map to TRBD2. The germline gives CDR1 SEHNR, CDR2 FQNEAQ (reference sequence). Trimming removed 0 bases from V and 6 bases from J; junction bases left unmatched: 2. The CDR3 contains 13 residues. The CDR3 loop reads CASSLAGEGEQYF. The CDR3 nucleotides are TGTGCCAGCAGCTTAGCAGGGGAGGGCGAGCAGTACTTC.

This clone was seen a single time. The chain combines TRBV9 with TRBJ1-1, with a weak D call TRBD1 (5 bases). Germline CDR1 SGDLS, CDR2 YYNGEE. CDR3 length: 16 residues. Trimming stripped 2 bases from V and 4 bases from J, with 18 bases between. CDR3 sequence reads: CASSVQGLPGTTEAFF. The CDR3 DNA reads as TGTGCCAGCAGCGTCCAGGGACTACCGGGCACCACTGAAGCTTTCTTT.

The V call is TRBV5-4, the J call TRBJ2-3; tentatively, D is TRBD2 (7 bases). The CDR3 totals 17 residues. Trimming pared 1 base from V and 4 bases from J, leaving 19 bases between. Germline CDR1 and CDR2: SGHNT and YYREEE (reference sequence). CDR3 region: CASSLKKMGAGADTQYF. For the CDR3, the DNA is TGTGCCAGCAGCTTGAAAAAGATGGGGGCGGGGGCAGATACGCAGTATTTT.

The chain links TRBV18 to TRBJ2-7; D perhaps matches TRBD2 (5 bases). V gave up 3 bases and J gave up 3 bases, with 12 bases separating them. The CDR3 length is 14 residues. CDR1 KGHSH and CDR2 LQKENI come from the germline V gene. For the CDR3, the DNA is TGTGCCAGCTCACCGAGTAACCGGGGCTACGAGCAGTACTTC. Encoded protein: CASSPSNRGYEQYF.

The chain employs TRBV23-1 and TRBJ2-3; 9 nucleotides line up with TRBD1. TRBV23-1 is given ORF status, its function remaining uncertain. V dropped 6 bases and J dropped 2; count of bases not matched to a gene: 15. CDR3 length equals 18 residues. The CDR3 is CASRRDRDHTPDTDTQYF. CDR3 coding DNA: TGCGCCAGCAGGCGGGACAGGGACCATACCCCCGACACAGATACGCAGTATTTT.

V is TRBV6-5 and J is TRBJ2-7; no firm D call. Germline values: CDR1 MNHEY, CDR2 SVGAGI. CDR3 size: 15 residues. Trimming pared 0 bases from V and 5 bases from J, leaving 14 bases between. The CDR3 nucleotides are TGTGCCAGCAGTTACTCGACCTTAGTTCGAGACGAGCAGTACTTC. It codes for CASSYSTLVRDEQYF.

V and J are TRBV9 and TRBJ1-2; D not resolved. Trimming took 0 bases from V and 8 from J, leaving 17 bases between them. The CDR3 is 15 amino acids. Germline V gives CDR1 SGDLS, CDR2 YYNGEE. CDR3: CASSVGVRRPDGYTF. The CDR3 nucleotides read TGTGCCAGCAGCGTAGGGGTGAGGCGGCCTGACGGCTACACCTTC.

The rearrangement joins TRBV9 to TRBJ2-2; 9 bases are shared with TRBD2. The CDR3 length is 15 residues. From germline, CDR1 is SGDLS and CDR2 YYNGEE. The V segment lost 0 bases and the J segment 6 bases; nucleotides outside the gene matches: 3. DNA for the CDR3: TGTGCCAGCAGCGTAGTGGCTAGCGGGGCCGGGGAGCTGTTTTTT. This translates into CASSVVASGAGELFF.

The CDR3 loop reads CASSPLTSGLSYEQYF. Here the CDR3 DNA reads TGTGCCAGCTCACCACTCACTAGCGGACTCTCCTACGAGCAGTACTTC. The chain has TRBV18 and TRBJ2-7; 8 bases align to TRBD2. The ends lost 1 base at V and 0 bases at J; junction bases unmatched: 5. The CDR3 length is 16 residues. CDR1 and CDR2 from the germline V gene are KGHSH and LQKENI.

The chain links TRBV6-5 to TRBJ1-2, with D perhaps matching TRBD1 (6 bases). In germline, CDR1 is MNHEY, CDR2 SVGAGI. Deletions cut 5 bases from V and 4 bases from J, with 11 bases between. This CDR3 spans 13 amino acids. CDR3 sequence reads: CASSMDSRYGYTF. The CDR3 region has the DNA TGTGCCAGCAGTATGGACAGTCGCTATGGCTACACCTTC.

This clone was counted a single time. CDR3 residues: CASSLYGYTF. The CDR3 nucleotides read TGTGCCAGCAGCTTATATGGCTACACCTTC. This chain links TRBV7-2 with TRBJ1-2; D ambiguous. The CDR3 is made up of 10 amino acids. With 2 bases removed from V and 5 bases from J, the gap between germline ends came to 0 bases. Germline V gene lookup returns CDR1 SGHTA and CDR2 FQGNSA.

The V and J genes are TRBV5-4 and TRBJ2-7, with 7 bases identical to TRBD2. J gave up 5 bases and V 5 bases, and 13 bases lay outside the gene matches. The CDR3 runs 15 residues. CDR1 is SGHNT, CDR2 YYREEE, per germline (reference sequence). CDR3 sequence (DNA): TGTGCCAGCAGTTTGAGCGGCGGGAGCCAGGACGAGCAGTACTTC. As protein: CASSLSGGSQDEQYF.

The V call is TRBV6-5, the J call TRBJ1-1; D unclear. V lost 9 bases and J 4 bases, leaving 21 bases between the germline ends. There are 15 residues in the CDR3. CDR1 is MNHEY, CDR2 SVGAGI, per germline. The CDR3 coding sequence is TGTGCCAGTACGGAGTCGGGAGTTTGGGGCACTGAAGCTTTCTTT. This translates into CASTESGVWGTEAFF.

The chain carries TRBV28 and TRBJ2-7, with D perhaps matching TRBD2 (6 bases). Germline CDR1 is MDHEN and CDR2 is SYDVKM. Between the trimmed V and J ends, which lost 4 bases and 2 bases, there was a span of 18 bases. The CDR3 has 16 amino acids. This CDR3 is CASSSRLDSPTYEQYF. DNA of the CDR3: TGTGCCAGCAGTTCAAGACTAGATTCCCCAACCTACGAGCAGTACTTC.

Worth noting for this clone: This CDR3 is also generated by other DNA sequences in the sample. This chain joins TRBV9 and TRBJ2-7; 7 nucleotides align to TRBD2. J was trimmed by 4 bases and V by 0 bases; bases with no gene match: 4. Germline V gives CDR1 SGDLS, CDR2 YYNGEE. The CDR3 runs to 14 residues. The CDR3, as DNA: TGTGCCAGCAGCGTAGCTAGTAGCGGGTACGAGCAGTACTTC. This encodes CASSVASSGYEQYF.

The rearrangement uses TRBV11-2 and TRBJ2-1; D is uncertain. Trimming left V 4 bases short and J 2 bases short, with 15 bases between. Germline-derived CDR1 and CDR2 are SGHAT and FQNNGV. The CDR3 contains 16 residues. CDR3 nucleotides: TGTGCCAGCAGCTCCTACCCCTTAGTCCCCTACAATGAGCAGTTCTTC. Residues: CASSSYPLVPYNEQFF.

The chain carries TRBV28 and TRBJ1-5, with a weak D call TRBD1 (6 bases). Between the trimmed V and J ends, which lost 3 bases and 2 bases, there was a span of 11 bases. The germline CDR1 and CDR2 sequences are MDHEN and SYDVKM. The CDR3 is 15 amino acids. The CDR3 loop reads CASSLGAGGNQPQHF. CDR3 bases: TGTGCCAGCAGTTTGGGGGCAGGGGGCAATCAGCCCCAGCATTTT.

This chain links TRBV29-1 with TRBJ2-2; 7 nucleotides line up with TRBD1. Germline trimming cut 7 bases from V and 3 bases from J; bases unmatched to any gene: 8. The CDR3 has 14 residues. Germline loops: CDR1 SQVTM, CDR2 ANQGSEA. In DNA form, the CDR3 reads TGCAGCGGCCGGACAGGTTTGGACACCGGGGAGCTGTTTTTT. Translation gives CSGRTGLDTGELFF.